What follows describes a single T cell receptor beta chain. The data belong to a study of somatic mutations in cytotoxic T cells in rheumatoid arthritis. The method was immunoSEQ multiplex PCR; TCRdb's version includes in-frame clones alone and lacks a portion of them. The sample shows around 16,000 clones, 70% to 85% of them seen only once. The CDR3 length is 13 residues. Germline CDR1 and CDR2: SGDLS and YYNGEE. Between the trimmed V and J ends, which lost 0 bases and 3 bases, there was a span of 4 bases. V usage is TRBV9 and J usage is TRBJ2-4; D is uncertain. The TCR sequence derives from an adult with rheumatoid arthritis. Sequenced material: CD8+ T cells sorted from blood. The CDR3 coding sequence is TGTGCCAGCAGCGTAGGACACAAAAACATTCAGTACTTC. This encodes CASSVGHKNIQYF.